This T cell receptor (beta chain) stems from a study of glioma-infiltrating T cells after dendritic cell vaccination. TCRB CDR3 was amplified from 2 ug genomic DNA or less. The PCR used 60 V beta and 13 J beta primers. Profiling relied on immunoSEQ multiplex PCR, and the TCRdb table lists in-frame clones only, not all of them. The sample includes under 100,000 clones, 85% of them seen just once. The CDR3 covers 13 residues. V lost 2 bases, J lost 4 bases, and 3 bases stayed unmatched. Germline V lookup: CDR1 GTSNPN, CDR2 SVGIG (reference sequence). The sequence was obtained from a human donor with glioblastoma. The material sequenced was blood, taken before dendritic cell vaccination. V is TRBV30 and J is TRBJ1-1, with 8 bases that match TRBD1. The CDR3 DNA is TGTGCCTGGAGTCTGACAGGGGTCACTGAAGCTTTCTTT. Residues: CAWSLTGVTEAFF.